These T cell receptor beta chains were read from a single sample in a study of T cell repertoires in cytomegalovirus infection. Antigens for these TCRs are unknown. TCRdb itself ran the reads through MiXCR, one entry per CDR3 protein. This table holds hundreds of thousands of distinct CDR3 sequences, 30% to 40% found once. This sample comprised cultured PBMCs, obtained from culture after CMV antigen stimulation. The receptor set was obtained from a human donor in good health (CMV status not recorded). Some clones in this sample may be carry-over from other donors' samples. CDR3s include the opening cysteine and the closing phenylalanine or tryptophan. Fields, in order: V gene, D gene, J gene, clone size, CDR3 DNA, CDR3 protein. A D gene is named only where the DNA matches it firmly. The listing skips clone size in some rows; elsewhere it reads once, few, many or a size class.

V gene: TRBV7-2
D gene: -
J gene: TRBJ2-1
clone size: -
CDR3 DNA: TGTGCCAGCAGCTTACTTGGGATCTCGTTTAGCGACCAGCGGAATGAGCAGTTCTTC
CDR3 protein: CASSLLGISFSDQRNEQFF

V gene: TRBV5-5
D gene: -
J gene: TRBJ2-7
clone size: -
CDR3 DNA: TGTGCCAGCAGCTTACCCCCTTTAAGCCCTGTGCACGAGCAGTACTTC
CDR3 protein: CASSLPPLSPVHEQYF

V gene: TRBV27
D gene: TRBD1
J gene: TRBJ1-6
clone size: -
CDR3 DNA: TGTGCCAGCAGTTTAGCCCCCTTTACAGGGGGAACTATCCCGACCTATAATTCACCCCTCCACTTT
CDR3 protein: CASSLAPFTGGTIPTYNSPLHF

V gene: TRBV25-1
D gene: TRBD1
J gene: TRBJ2-3
clone size: -
CDR3 DNA: TGTGCCAGCAGTCCACGGGACAGGGTGGGGGATACGCAGTATTTT
CDR3 protein: CASSPRDRVGDTQYF

V gene: TRBV7-2
D gene: -
J gene: TRBJ2-1
clone size: -
CDR3 DNA: TGTGCCAGCAGCTTTAGGCAGGGAGCCCTCAATGAGCAGTTCTTC
CDR3 protein: CASSFRQGALNEQFF

V gene: TRBV2
D gene: -
J gene: TRBJ1-2
clone size: few
CDR3 DNA: TGTGCCAGCTGTCAGAACATTAACTATGGCTACACCTTC
CDR3 protein: CASCQNINYGYTF

V gene: TRBV7-8
D gene: TRBD1
J gene: TRBJ1-5
clone size: few
CDR3 DNA: TGTGCCAGCAGCTTAGGGACAGGGATACAGCCCCAGCATTTT
CDR3 protein: CASSLGTGIQPQHF

V gene: TRBV4-3
D gene: TRBD1
J gene: TRBJ2-2
clone size: -
CDR3 DNA: TGCGCCAGCAGCCAAGATCCCTACAGGGGGCTAACCGGGGAGCTGTTTTTT
CDR3 protein: CASSQDPYRGLTGELFF

V gene: TRBV28
D gene: -
J gene: TRBJ1-1
clone size: -
CDR3 DNA: TGTGCCAGCAGCCTTCGGGGGGCTGAAGCTTTCTTT
CDR3 protein: CASSLRGAEAFF

V gene: TRBV7-2
D gene: -
J gene: TRBJ2-5
clone size: many
CDR3 DNA: TGTGCCAGCAGCCCAAAGGGGGGGAAAGAGACCCAGTACTTC
CDR3 protein: CASSPKGGKETQYF

V gene: TRBV7-3
D gene: -
J gene: TRBJ1-1
clone size: few
CDR3 DNA: TGTGCCAGCAGCCCTGGGATTGGGCAGAACACTGAAGCTTTCTTT
CDR3 protein: CASSPGIGQNTEAFF

V gene: TRBV3-1
D gene: -
J gene: TRBJ1-5
clone size: -
CDR3 DNA: TGTGCCAGCAGCCAAGATACCCTCGGGCCGGGGGTCCAGCCCCAGCATTTT
CDR3 protein: CASSQDTLGPGVQPQHF

V gene: TRBV28
D gene: -
J gene: TRBJ2-3
clone size: -
CDR3 DNA: TGTGCCAGCAACACCATCGGACTACCTCACACAGATACGCAGTATTTT
CDR3 protein: CASNTIGLPHTDTQYF

V gene: TRBV28
D gene: -
J gene: TRBJ1-1
clone size: few
CDR3 DNA: TGTGCCAGCAGTTTATTGGGCAGGGTAGCTGAAGCTTTCTTT
CDR3 protein: CASSLLGRVAEAFF

V gene: TRBV9
D gene: TRBD1
J gene: TRBJ1-2
clone size: -
CDR3 DNA: TGTGCCAGCAGCGTCGGTGAAGCAGGGGGCTACTATGGCTACACCTTC
CDR3 protein: CASSVGEAGGYYGYTF

V gene: TRBV11-2
D gene: TRBD2
J gene: TRBJ2-1
clone size: few
CDR3 DNA: TGTGCCAGCAGCGGACTAGCGGGAAGAACCCGTTTGACCGAGTTCTTC
CDR3 protein: CASSGLAGRTRLTEFF

V gene: TRBV7-2
D gene: -
J gene: TRBJ2-5
clone size: many
CDR3 DNA: TGTGCCAGCAGCTTTGAAGGGACCCAAGAGACCCAGTACTTC
CDR3 protein: CASSFEGTQETQYF

V gene: TRBV7-2
D gene: TRBD1
J gene: TRBJ2-3
clone size: -
CDR3 DNA: TGTGCCAGCAGCTTAGTAACCTACAGGGGTACGCAGTATTTT
CDR3 protein: CASSLVTYRGTQYF

V gene: TRBV24-1
D gene: TRBD2
J gene: TRBJ2-2
clone size: few
CDR3 DNA: TGTGCCACCAGTGTAACGGGAGGGGACCGTACCGGGGAGCTGTTTTTT
CDR3 protein: CATSVTGGDRTGELFF

V gene: TRBV25-1
D gene: -
J gene: TRBJ2-1
clone size: few
CDR3 DNA: TGTGCCAGCAGTGACCAAGGGACTTACAATGAGCAGTTCTTC
CDR3 protein: CASSDQGTYNEQFF

V gene: TRBV7-2
D gene: TRBD2
J gene: TRBJ2-3
clone size: -
CDR3 DNA: TGTGCCAGCAGCTTAGGGGTCTTAGCGGGAGCGGGAACAGATACGCAGTATTTT
CDR3 protein: CASSLGVLAGAGTDTQYF

V gene: TRBV5-1
D gene: TRBD2
J gene: TRBJ2-1
clone size: few
CDR3 DNA: TGCGCCAGCAGCCTTATAGCGGGAGGGGGCACGAATGAGCAGTTCTTC
CDR3 protein: CASSLIAGGGTNEQFF

V gene: TRBV27
D gene: -
J gene: TRBJ1-2
clone size: -
CDR3 DNA: TGTGCCAGCAGTTTACTGGGGGGGCTCGGTGGCTACACCTTC
CDR3 protein: CASSLLGGLGGYTF

V gene: TRBV7-2
D gene: TRBD2
J gene: TRBJ2-5
clone size: -
CDR3 DNA: TGTGCCAGCAGCTTAAATAGCGGGTTGCAGGCCCAGTACTTC
CDR3 protein: CASSLNSGLQAQYF

V gene: TRBV10-3
D gene: TRBD1
J gene: TRBJ2-1
clone size: few
CDR3 DNA: TGTGCCATCAGTCCCGGACAGGTCTCCTACAATGAGCAGTTCTTC
CDR3 protein: CAISPGQVSYNEQFF

V gene: TRBV6-8
D gene: -
J gene: TRBJ2-2
clone size: few
CDR3 DNA: TGTGCCAGCACCGTTCAGGGGGGGCTCGGCACCGGGGAGCTGTTTTTT
CDR3 protein: CASTVQGGLGTGELFF

V gene: TRBV4-1
D gene: -
J gene: TRBJ1-6
clone size: -
CDR3 DNA: TGCGCCAGCAGCCAACTCCCCTCCTATAATTCACCCCTCCACTTT
CDR3 protein: CASSQLPSYNSPLHF

V gene: TRBV7-2
D gene: TRBD1
J gene: TRBJ1-2
clone size: -
CDR3 DNA: TGTGCCAGCAGCTCGGGACAGGGATTGATCGGCTACACCTTC
CDR3 protein: CASSSGQGLIGYTF

V gene: TRBV7-2
D gene: -
J gene: TRBJ2-2
clone size: -
CDR3 DNA: TGTGCCAGCAGCCTGGAGAATCCTCTTATGAAAGGTGCTTTT
CDR3 protein: CASSLENPLMKGAF

V gene: TRBV19
D gene: -
J gene: TRBJ2-5
clone size: few
CDR3 DNA: TGTGCCAGTAGTCCGCGAGGGGCCCTCGCGGCCCAGTACTTC
CDR3 protein: CASSPRGALAAQYF

V gene: TRBV23-1
D gene: -
J gene: TRBJ2-1
clone size: -
CDR3 DNA: TGCGCCAGCAGTCACGGGAGTGAGCAGTTCTTC
CDR3 protein: CASSHGSEQFF

V gene: TRBV5-4
D gene: TRBD2
J gene: TRBJ2-1
clone size: -
CDR3 DNA: TGTGCCAGCAGCACTACCGGGACTAGCGGATACAATGAGCAGTTCTTC
CDR3 protein: CASSTTGTSGYNEQFF